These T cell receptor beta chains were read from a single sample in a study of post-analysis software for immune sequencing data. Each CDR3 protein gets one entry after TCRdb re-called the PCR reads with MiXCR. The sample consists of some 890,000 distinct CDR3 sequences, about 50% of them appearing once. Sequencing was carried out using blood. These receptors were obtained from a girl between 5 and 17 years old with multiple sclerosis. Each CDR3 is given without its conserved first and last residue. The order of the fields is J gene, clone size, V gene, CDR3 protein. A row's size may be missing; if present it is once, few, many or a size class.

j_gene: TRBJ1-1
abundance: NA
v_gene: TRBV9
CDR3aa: ASSVATQGTEAF

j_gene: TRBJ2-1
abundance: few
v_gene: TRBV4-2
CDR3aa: ASSQDDRDSSYNEQF

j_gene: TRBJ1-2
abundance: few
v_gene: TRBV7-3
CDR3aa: ASSTDGTGWNGYT

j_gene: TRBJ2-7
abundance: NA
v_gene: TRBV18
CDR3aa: ASSPRAEAYEQY

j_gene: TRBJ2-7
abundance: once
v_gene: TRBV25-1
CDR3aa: ASSEAASKGNEQY

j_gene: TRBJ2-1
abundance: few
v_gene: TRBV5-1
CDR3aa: ASSLLAGLIALNEQF

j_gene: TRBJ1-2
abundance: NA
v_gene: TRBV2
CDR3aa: ASSEQGGLGGYT

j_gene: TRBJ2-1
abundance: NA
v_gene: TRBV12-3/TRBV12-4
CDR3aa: ASSRDAPYNEQF

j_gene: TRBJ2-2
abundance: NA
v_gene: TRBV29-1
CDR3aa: SVPGGSSGTGELF

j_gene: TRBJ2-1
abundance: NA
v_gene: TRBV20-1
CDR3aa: SAAGTGPNEQF

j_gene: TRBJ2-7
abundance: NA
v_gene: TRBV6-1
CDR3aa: ASSEIIRDEQY

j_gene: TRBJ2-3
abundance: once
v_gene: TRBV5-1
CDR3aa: ASSFMGGSADTQY

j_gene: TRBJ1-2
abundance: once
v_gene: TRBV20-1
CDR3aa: SARDSTNYGYT

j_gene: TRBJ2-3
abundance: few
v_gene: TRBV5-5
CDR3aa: ASSLGLGTDRAQY

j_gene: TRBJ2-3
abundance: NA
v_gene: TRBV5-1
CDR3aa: ASSNGRATDTQY

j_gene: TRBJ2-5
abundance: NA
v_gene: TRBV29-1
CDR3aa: SLQGRGETQY

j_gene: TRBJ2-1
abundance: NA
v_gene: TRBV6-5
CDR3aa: ASSYGGRAHNEQF

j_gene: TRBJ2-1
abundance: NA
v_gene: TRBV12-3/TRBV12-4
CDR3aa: ASSPPRGQVDNEQF

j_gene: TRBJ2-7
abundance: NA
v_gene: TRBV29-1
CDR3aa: SVRPGLAAYEQY

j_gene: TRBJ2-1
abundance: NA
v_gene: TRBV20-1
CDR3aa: SARDAGGTAYNEQF

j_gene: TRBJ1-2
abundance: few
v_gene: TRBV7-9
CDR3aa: ASSLIGGGGYT

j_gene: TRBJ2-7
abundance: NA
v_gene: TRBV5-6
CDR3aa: ASSLEMVGSTYEQY

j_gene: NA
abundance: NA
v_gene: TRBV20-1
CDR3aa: SAPWRGGLGIQY

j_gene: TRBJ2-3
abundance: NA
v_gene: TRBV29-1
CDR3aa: SVVGQGSQY

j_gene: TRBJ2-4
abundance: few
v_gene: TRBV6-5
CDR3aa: ASSYSPSKAKNIQY

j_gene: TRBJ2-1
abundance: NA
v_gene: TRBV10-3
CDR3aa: AISAQLAYTNEQF

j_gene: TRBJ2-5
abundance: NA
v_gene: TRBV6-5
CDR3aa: ASSPRDRRQETQY

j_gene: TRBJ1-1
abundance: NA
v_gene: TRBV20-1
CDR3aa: SAKQLSTEAF

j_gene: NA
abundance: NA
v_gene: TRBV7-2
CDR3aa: ASRQGSSYEQY

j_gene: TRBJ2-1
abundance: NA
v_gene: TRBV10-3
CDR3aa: AISALRRGGNNEQF

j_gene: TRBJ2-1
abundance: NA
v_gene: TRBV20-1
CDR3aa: SARNHRVRNEQF

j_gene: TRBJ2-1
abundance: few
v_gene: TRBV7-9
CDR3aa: ASSSLGSEQF

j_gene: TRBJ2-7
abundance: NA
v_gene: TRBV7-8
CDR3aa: ASSYQGWNQGIRYEQY